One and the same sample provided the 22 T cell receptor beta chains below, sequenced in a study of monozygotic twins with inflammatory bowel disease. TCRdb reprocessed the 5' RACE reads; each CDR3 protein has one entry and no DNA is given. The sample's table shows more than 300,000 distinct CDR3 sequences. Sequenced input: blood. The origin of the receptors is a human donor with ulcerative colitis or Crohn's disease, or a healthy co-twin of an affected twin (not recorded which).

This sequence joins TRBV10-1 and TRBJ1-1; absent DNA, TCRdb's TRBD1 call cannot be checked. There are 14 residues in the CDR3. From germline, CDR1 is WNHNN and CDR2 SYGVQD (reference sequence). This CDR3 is CASSRQGGYTEAFF.

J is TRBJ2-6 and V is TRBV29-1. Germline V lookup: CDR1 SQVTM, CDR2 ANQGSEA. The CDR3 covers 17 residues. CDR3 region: CSVEGTGSFSGANVLTF.

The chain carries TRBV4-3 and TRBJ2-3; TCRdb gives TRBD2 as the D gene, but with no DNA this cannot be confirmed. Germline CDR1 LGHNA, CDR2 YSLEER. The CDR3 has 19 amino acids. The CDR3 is CASSQEVHSSGPSTDTQYF.

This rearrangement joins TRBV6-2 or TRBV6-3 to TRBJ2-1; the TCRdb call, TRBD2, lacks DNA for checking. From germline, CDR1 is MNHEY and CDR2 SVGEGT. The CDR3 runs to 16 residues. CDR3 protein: CASSYSGTSLTNEQFF.

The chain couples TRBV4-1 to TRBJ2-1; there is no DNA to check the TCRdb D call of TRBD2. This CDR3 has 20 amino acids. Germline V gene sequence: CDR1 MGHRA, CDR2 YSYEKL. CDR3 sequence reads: CASREGGLAGGGSSYNEQFF.

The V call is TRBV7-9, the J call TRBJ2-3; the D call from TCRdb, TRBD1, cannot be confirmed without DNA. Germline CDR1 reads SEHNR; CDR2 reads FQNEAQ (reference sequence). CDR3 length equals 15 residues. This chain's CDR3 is CASSLMGDRTDTQYF.

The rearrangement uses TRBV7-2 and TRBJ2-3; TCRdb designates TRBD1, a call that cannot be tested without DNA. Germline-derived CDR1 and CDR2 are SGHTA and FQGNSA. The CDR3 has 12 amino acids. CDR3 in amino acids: CASSPSRDTQYF.

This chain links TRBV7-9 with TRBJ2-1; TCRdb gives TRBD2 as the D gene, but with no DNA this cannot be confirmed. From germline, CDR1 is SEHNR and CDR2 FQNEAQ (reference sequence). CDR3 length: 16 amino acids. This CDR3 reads CASSLGEGLVPIQQFF. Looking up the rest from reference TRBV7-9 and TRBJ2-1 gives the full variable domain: DTGVSQNPRHKITKRGQNVTFRCDPISEHNRLYWYRQTLGQGPEFLTYFQNEAQLEKSRLLSDRFSAERPKGSFSTLEIQRTEQGDSAMYLCASSLGEGLVPIQQFFGPGTRLTVL.

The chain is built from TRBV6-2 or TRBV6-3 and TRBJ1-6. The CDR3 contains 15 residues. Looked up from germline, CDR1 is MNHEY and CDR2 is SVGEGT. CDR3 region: CASSPQRRGDSPLHF.

The CDR3 loop reads CASSFSGPSTDTQYF. The chain is built from TRBV28 and TRBJ2-3; TCRdb gives TRBD1 as the D gene, but with no DNA this cannot be confirmed. The CDR3 totals 15 residues. Per germline, CDR1 MDHEN and CDR2 SYDVKM.

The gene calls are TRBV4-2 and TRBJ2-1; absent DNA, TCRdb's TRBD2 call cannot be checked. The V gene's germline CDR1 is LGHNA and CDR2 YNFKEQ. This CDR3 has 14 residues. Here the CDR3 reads CASSPGLAGNEQFF.

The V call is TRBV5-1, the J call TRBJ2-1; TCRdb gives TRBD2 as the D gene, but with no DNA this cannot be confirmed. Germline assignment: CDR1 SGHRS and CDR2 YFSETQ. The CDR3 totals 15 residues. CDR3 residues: CASSFRDSVFNEQFF. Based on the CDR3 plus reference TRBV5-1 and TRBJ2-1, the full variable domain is KAGVTQTPRYLIKTRGQQVTLSCSPISGHRSVSWYQQTPGQGLQFLFEYFSETQRNKGNFPGRFSGRQFSNSRSEMNVSTLELGDSALYLCASSFRDSVFNEQFFGPGTRLTVL.

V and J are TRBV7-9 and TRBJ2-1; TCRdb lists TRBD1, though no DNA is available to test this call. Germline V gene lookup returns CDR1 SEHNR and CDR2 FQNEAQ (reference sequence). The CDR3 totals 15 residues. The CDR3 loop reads CASSLNRYTYNEQFF.

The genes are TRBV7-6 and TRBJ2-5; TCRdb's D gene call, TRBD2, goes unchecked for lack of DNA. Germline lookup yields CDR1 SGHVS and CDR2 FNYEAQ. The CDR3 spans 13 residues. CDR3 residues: CASSSLVTETQYF.

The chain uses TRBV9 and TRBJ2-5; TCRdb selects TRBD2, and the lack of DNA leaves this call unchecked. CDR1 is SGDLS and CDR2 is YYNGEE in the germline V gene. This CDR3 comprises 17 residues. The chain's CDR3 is CASSVRVAGGYQETQYF.

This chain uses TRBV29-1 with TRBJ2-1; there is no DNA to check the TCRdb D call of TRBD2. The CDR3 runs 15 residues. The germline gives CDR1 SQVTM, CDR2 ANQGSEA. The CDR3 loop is CSLSSGGTSYNEQFF.

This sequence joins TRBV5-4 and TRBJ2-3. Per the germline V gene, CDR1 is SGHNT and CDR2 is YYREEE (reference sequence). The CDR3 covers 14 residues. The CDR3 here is CASSFRVRSDTQYF.

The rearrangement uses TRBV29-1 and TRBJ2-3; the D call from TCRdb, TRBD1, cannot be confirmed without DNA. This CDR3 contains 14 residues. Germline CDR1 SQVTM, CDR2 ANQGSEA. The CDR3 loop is CSAGTGNVEDTQYF.

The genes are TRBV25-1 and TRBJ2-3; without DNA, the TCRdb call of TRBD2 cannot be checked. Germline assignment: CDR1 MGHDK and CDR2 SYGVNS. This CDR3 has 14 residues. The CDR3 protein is CASSVAGGTDTQYF.

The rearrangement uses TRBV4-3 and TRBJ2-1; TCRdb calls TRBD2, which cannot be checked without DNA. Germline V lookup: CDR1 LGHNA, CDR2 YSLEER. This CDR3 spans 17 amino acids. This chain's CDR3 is CASSQEEVAGEYNEQFF.

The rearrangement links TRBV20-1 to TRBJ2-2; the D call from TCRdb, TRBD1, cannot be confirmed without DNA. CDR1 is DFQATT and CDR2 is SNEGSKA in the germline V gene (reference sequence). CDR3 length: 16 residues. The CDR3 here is CSAIDTGSMGTGELFF.

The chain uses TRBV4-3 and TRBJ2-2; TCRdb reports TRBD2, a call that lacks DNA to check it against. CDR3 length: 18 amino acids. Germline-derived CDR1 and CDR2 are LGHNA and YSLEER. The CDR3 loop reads CASSQGGVRWLGAGELFF.